What follows are 27 T cell receptor beta chains derived from one specimen sequenced in a study of HIV-infected patients and healthy controls (dated by TCRdb to 2013 to 2014). Whole blood was used without cell fractionation, so all unsorted peripheral T cells were reflected in the repertoire. The library was prepared using 5' RACE. TCRdb shows the sequencer as Illumina MiSeq. Roughly 490 ng RNA was reverse transcribed with SuperScript III using primers against the alpha and beta constant regions. Alpha and beta chain libraries were generated separately via chain-specific third strand synthesis with multiplexing indices. TCRdb took the public reads, trimmed them with fastp at Q25, ran MiXCR for clone calling and kept in-frame beta chains. Every distinct CDR3 protein forms one entry, paired with its most common genes and DNA. The sample yields 15,000 or so distinct CDR3 sequences; roughly a tenth were counted once. The top ten hold roughly 5.3% of the sample.

Sequencing was performed on blood. The receptor source for this set is an adult in good health.

This clonotype was detected many times. This chain joins TRBV3-1 and TRBJ2-7; no clear D. CDR1 is LGHDT and CDR2 is YNNKEL in the germline V gene (reference sequence). The CDR3 runs 14 residues. Trimming removed 2 bases from V and 0 bases from J, with 8 bases in between. CDR3 DNA: TGTGCCAGCAGCCAACGGTCGATCTCCTACGAGCAGTACTTC. Translated, it gives CASSQRSISYEQYF.

In this sample, this clonotype turned up many times. V usage is TRBV28 and J usage is TRBJ2-5; 10 bases map to TRBD2. This CDR3 contains 14 residues. V dropped 5 bases and J dropped 5; count of bases not matched to a gene: 5. Germline lookup yields CDR1 MDHEN and CDR2 SYDVKM. The CDR3 DNA reads as TGTGCCAGCAGTCTGCTAGCGGGAGTGGAGACCCAGTACTTC. Translated, it gives CASSLLAGVETQYF.

This clonotype occurred many times. V is TRBV7-9 and J is TRBJ2-2; D possibly corresponds to TRBD2 (6 bases). The V gene's germline CDR1 is SEHNR and CDR2 FQNEAQ (reference sequence). V shed 8 bases and J shed 2 bases, with 12 bases lying between them. The CDR3 totals 14 residues. The CDR3 sequence: CASRVSGNTGELFF. The CDR3 bases are TGTGCCAGCCGCGTTAGCGGAAACACCGGGGAGCTGTTTTTT. The full variable domain, in which reference TRBV7-9 and TRBJ2-2 provide the parts outside the CDR3, is DTGVSQNPRHKITKRGQNVTFRCDPISEHNRLYWYRQTLGQGPEFLTYFQNEAQLEKSRLLSDRFSAERPKGSFSTLEIQRTEQGDSAMYLCASRVSGNTGELFFGEGSRLTVL.

In this sample, this clonotype turned up many times. The chain joins TRBV5-1 to TRBJ2-1, with 11 positions matching TRBD2. The CDR3 contains 16 residues. Losses at the gene ends were 1 base for V and 7 bases for J; bases not matched to a gene: 7. The germline V gene has CDR1 SGHRS and CDR2 YFSETQ. In DNA, the CDR3 is TGCGCCAGCAGCTTGTTTACTAGCGGGAGAGGGAATGAGCAGTTCTTC. Protein product: CASSLFTSGRGNEQFF.

The table lists this clonotype with many counts. The J gene is TRBJ1-2, the V gene TRBV6-6, with D possibly being TRBD1 (5 bases). Germline CDR1 is MNHNY and CDR2 is SVGAGI (reference sequence). With 2 bases removed from V and 2 bases from J, the gap between germline ends came to 15 bases. CDR3 length: 16 amino acids. The CDR3 nucleotides read TGTGCCAGCAGTTACAATTTGCCGACAGAGAACTATGGCTACACCTTC. As protein: CASSYNLPTENYGYTF.

This clonotype has just a few counts. This sequence joins TRBV4-3 and TRBJ1-4; 8 bases agree with TRBD1. In germline, CDR1 is LGHNA, CDR2 YSLEER. V shed 2 bases, J shed 7 bases, and the junction held 9 bases outside the gene matches. The CDR3 sequence is 16 residues long. Here the CDR3 DNA reads TGCGCCAGCAGCCAACCTCGGACAGGGATGGCTGAAAAACTGTTTTTT. Residues: CASSQPRTGMAEKLFF.

This clonotype was seen ten or more times. The rearrangement uses TRBV3-1 and TRBJ2-7; D is perhaps TRBD1 (5 bases). The CDR3 is 15 residues long. CDR1 is LGHDT, CDR2 YNNKEL, per germline (reference sequence). Trimming left V 1 base short and J 3 bases short, with 13 bases between. The CDR3 region has the DNA TGTGCCAGCAGCCAAGGTTGGGCAGGGCACTACGAGCAGTACTTC. This gives the protein CASSQGWAGHYEQYF.

This clonotype was observed at least ten times. The V call is TRBV7-9, the J call TRBJ2-3; D unclear. The ends were cut back, 0 bases at V and 1 base at J, with 8 bases in the middle. The CDR3 has 15 residues. In germline, CDR1 is SEHNR, CDR2 FQNEAQ (reference sequence). The CDR3 sequence is CASSLAGLGTDTQYF. CDR3 nucleotide sequence: TGTGCCAGCAGCTTAGCGGGATTGGGCACAGATACGCAGTATTTT.

By sample fraction, this clonotype is medium-sized. The CDR3 sequence: CASSLVQGTETQYF. CDR3 DNA sequence: TGTGCCAGCAGCTTAGTTCAGGGGACAGAGACCCAGTACTTC. This rearrangement joins TRBV11-3 to TRBJ2-5; the D gene is possibly TRBD1 (6 bases). V was shortened by 1 base and J by 4 bases, with 10 bases between the two germline ends. This CDR3 is built from 14 residues. Germline CDR1 SGHNT, CDR2 YENEEA. The full variable domain, rest sourced from reference TRBV11-3 and TRBJ2-5, is EAGVVQSPRYKIIEKKQPVAFWCNPISGHNTLYWYLQNLGQGPELLIRYENEEAVDDSQLPKDRFSAERLKGVDSTLKIQPAELGDSAVYLCASSLVQGTETQYFGPGTRLLVL.

This clonotype was recorded at least ten times. The chain couples TRBV6-5 to TRBJ2-5; no definite D call. CDR3 size: 16 residues. V dropped 6 bases and J dropped 4 bases, with 21 bases sitting between them. Germline CDR1 is MNHEY and CDR2 is SVGAGI. The CDR3, as DNA: TGTGCCAGCAGAAGAACCGGGTCCTTAGGGTCAGAGACCCAGTACTTC. It yields the protein CASRRTGSLGSETQYF.

This clonotype came up a few times. The chain combines TRBV5-4 with TRBJ2-5; D is unresolved. There are 14 residues in the CDR3. CDR1 and CDR2 from the germline V gene are SGHNT and YYREEE (reference sequence). The V end lost 0 bases, the J end lost 5 bases, and 11 bases lay between the germline ends. Written as DNA, the CDR3 is TGTGCCAGCAGCTTGGGTGAGAGGCGGGAGACCCAGTACTTC. Its translation is CASSLGERRETQYF.

There are a few counts of this clonotype. The genes are TRBV29-1 and TRBJ1-3; D gene unclear. Deletions cut 7 bases from V and 0 bases from J, with 10 bases between. The CDR3 is made up of 13 amino acids. From germline, CDR1 is SQVTM and CDR2 ANQGSEA. CDR3 region: CSGAQSSGNTIYF. The CDR3 DNA sequence: TGCAGCGGTGCCCAAAGCTCTGGAAACACCATATATTTT.

This clonotype came up many times. The chain is built from TRBV2 and TRBJ2-3; D possibly corresponds to TRBD2 (5 bases). CDR1 is SNHLY, CDR2 FYNNEI, per germline. CDR3 length equals 15 residues. V was pared by 5 bases and J by 5 bases, with 17 bases between. This CDR3 is CASSLNRGGLDTQYF. The CDR3 nucleotides are TGTGCCAGCAGTTTGAATCGCGGCGGGTTAGATACGCAGTATTTT.

This clonotype appeared a few times. This chain uses TRBV7-2 with TRBJ2-3; D is ambiguous. The CDR3 is 15 amino acids. V lost 7 bases and J 4 bases, leaving 18 bases between the germline ends. The germline CDR1 and CDR2 sequences are SGHTA and FQGNSA. CDR3 sequence (DNA): TGTGCCAGCACCCTAAATAGGGTTTTCGCAGATACGCAGTATTTT. It specifies CASTLNRVFADTQYF. The complete variable domain, with remaining parts taken from reference TRBV7-2 and TRBJ2-3, reads GAGVSQSPSNKVTEKGKDVELRCDPISGHTALYWYRQSLGQGLEFLIYFQGNSAPDKSGLPSDRFSAERTGGSVSTLTIQRTQQEDSAVYLCASTLNRVFADTQYFGPGTRLTVL.

This clonotype was counted at least ten times. The V gene is TRBV7-3, the J gene TRBJ2-3; either TRBD1 or TRBD2 may fit D (5 bases each). This CDR3 is built from 13 residues. Germline CDR1 reads SGHTA; CDR2 reads FQGTGA. V was clipped by 4 bases and J by 2 bases, with 7 bases between them. CDR3 loop: CASSSGPTDTQYF. CDR3 DNA sequence: TGTGCCAGCAGCTCGGGGCCCACAGATACGCAGTATTTT.

This clonotype has ten or more counts. The V call is TRBV29-1, the J call TRBJ2-5; no reliable D call. The CDR3 is 11 amino acids. Trimming stripped 6 bases from V and 5 bases from J, with 10 bases between. In germline, CDR1 is SQVTM, CDR2 ANQGSEA. The CDR3 is CSVVTSETQYF. DNA of the CDR3: TGCAGCGTCGTCACCTCGGAGACCCAGTACTTC.

This clonotype is deemed medium-sized. CDR3 sequence (DNA): TGTGCCAGCAGCTTCGGGACATACGAGCAGTACTTC. It specifies CASSFGTYEQYF. The rearrangement links TRBV11-2 to TRBJ2-7, with a possible D match to TRBD1 (6 bases). V gave up 3 bases and J gave up 4 bases, with 7 bases separating them. This CDR3 region has 12 residues. Per germline, CDR1 SGHAT and CDR2 FQNNGV.

This clonotype was observed many times. The rearrangement links TRBV10-3 to TRBJ2-1; TRBD1 or TRBD2 may be the D gene (6 bases each). V shed 10 bases and J shed 7 bases, with 20 bases lying between them. Germline CDR1 is ENHRY and CDR2 is SYGVKD. CDR3 length: 14 residues. The CDR3 DNA reads as TGTGCCACCCGAGGGGGGAGCGTCGGGAATGAGCAGTTCTTC. Translating gives CATRGGSVGNEQFF.

This clonotype was detected many times. This sequence joins TRBV29-1 and TRBJ2-2; D is undetermined. Germline V gene lookup returns CDR1 SQVTM and CDR2 ANQGSEA. This CDR3 is 13 amino acids long. V lost 5 bases to trimming and J lost 7 bases, with 14 bases between them. CDR3 sequence reads: CSVSLGYHGELFF. In nucleotides, the CDR3 is TGCAGCGTTTCCCTGGGATACCACGGGGAGCTGTTTTTT.

This clonotype was seen ten or more times. The rearrangement uses TRBV6-2 or TRBV6-3 and TRBJ2-3; D not resolved. Trimming took off 6 bases at V and 2 bases at J, with 15 bases between the two ends. Germline values: CDR1 MNHEY, CDR2 SVGEGT. This CDR3 contains 15 residues. The CDR3 reads CASSDAYLITDTQYF. CDR3 sequence (DNA): TGTGCCAGCAGCGACGCGTATCTTATCACAGATACGCAGTATTTT.

The chain employs TRBV27 and TRBJ2-1, with TRBD1 matching 7 bases. Trimming removed 6 bases from V and 6 bases from J; junction bases left unmatched: 8. The length of the CDR3 is 14 residues. Germline values: CDR1 MNHEY, CDR2 SMNVEV (reference sequence). CDR3: CASSRDSASNEQFF. The CDR3 nucleotides read TGTGCCAGCAGCCGGGACAGCGCTTCCAATGAGCAGTTCTTC.

The table lists this clonotype with many counts. The J gene is TRBJ2-5, the V gene TRBV2; D not resolved. The CDR3 runs 12 residues. V gave up 0 bases and J gave up 5 bases, with 4 bases separating them. Germline CDR1 and CDR2: SNHLY and FYNNEI. CDR3 loop: CASSEAGETQYF. In nucleotides, the CDR3 is TGTGCCAGCAGTGAAGCGGGGGAGACCCAGTACTTC.

This clonotype came up many times. The chain joins TRBV24-1 to TRBJ2-1; 11 bases match TRBD2. The CDR3 is 21 amino acids. The V segment lost 0 bases and the J segment 6 bases; nucleotides outside the gene matches: 18. CDR1 and CDR2 (germline): KGHDR, SFDVKD. CDR3 sequence reads: CATSDLTPGRTKLAGVNEQFF. In nucleotides, the CDR3 is TGTGCCACCAGTGATTTGACCCCGGGACGGACCAAACTAGCGGGAGTCAATGAGCAGTTCTTC.

This clonotype was counted many times. The CDR3 protein is CSASDRNSPLHF. The CDR3 nucleotides read TGCAGTGCTAGTGACAGAAATTCACCCCTCCACTTT. The rearrangement uses TRBV20-1 and TRBJ1-6; D might be TRBD1 (5 bases). This CDR3 has 12 residues. The germline V gene encodes CDR1 DFQATT and CDR2 SNEGSKA (reference sequence). Trimming cost V 3 bases and J 7 bases, with 7 bases left between them.

The sample holds many counts of this clonotype. The chain carries TRBV11-2 and TRBJ2-2; D perhaps matches TRBD1 (7 bases). Looked up from germline, CDR1 is SGHAT and CDR2 is FQNNGV. Between the trimmed V and J ends, which lost 6 bases and 5 bases, there was a span of 16 bases. This CDR3 spans 15 amino acids. Written as DNA, the CDR3 is TGTGCCAGCAGACCTCCAGGGGGGCCAACCGGGGAGCTGTTTTTT. Translation: CASRPPGGPTGELFF.

This clonotype was observed once. This clone may be a read error of a much larger clone one base away. V is TRBV7-9 and J is TRBJ2-7; unclear D gene. From germline, CDR1 is SEHNR and CDR2 FQNEAQ (reference sequence). The CDR3 covers 17 residues. CDR3 amino acids: CASGLAPYTGGAYEQYF. CDR3 nucleotides: TGTGCCAGCGGCTTAGCCCCCTATACGGGTGGTGCGTACGAGCAGTACTTC.

This chain joins TRBV6-5 and TRBJ2-1; 9 bases fit TRBD2. Trimming removed 2 bases from V and 7 bases from J; junction bases left unmatched: 15. The CDR3 runs to 18 residues. From germline, CDR1 is MNHEY and CDR2 SVGAGI. In nucleotides, the CDR3 is TGTGCCAGCAGTTACCAAATAGGGGCGGGAGGGCCTCGGAATGAGCAGTTCTTC. The encoded protein is CASSYQIGAGGPRNEQFF.